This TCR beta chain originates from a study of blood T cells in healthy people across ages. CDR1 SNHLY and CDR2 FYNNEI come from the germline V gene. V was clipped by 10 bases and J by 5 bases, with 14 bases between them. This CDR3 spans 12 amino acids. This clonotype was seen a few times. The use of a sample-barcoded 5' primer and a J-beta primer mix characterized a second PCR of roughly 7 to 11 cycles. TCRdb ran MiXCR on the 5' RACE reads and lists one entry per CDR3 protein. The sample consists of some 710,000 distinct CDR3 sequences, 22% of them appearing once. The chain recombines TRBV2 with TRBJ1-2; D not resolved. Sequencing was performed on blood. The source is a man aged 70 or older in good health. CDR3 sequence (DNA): TGTGCCAACAGAGAAACAGAGTATGGCTACACCTTC. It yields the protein CANRETEYGYTF. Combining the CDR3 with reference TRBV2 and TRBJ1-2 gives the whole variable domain EPEVTQTPSHQVTQMGQEVILRCVPISNHLYFYWYRQILGQKVEFLVSFYNNEISEKSEIFDDQFSVERPDGSNFTLKIRSTKLEDSAMYFCANRETEYGYTFGSGTRLTVV.